The clone carrying this TCR beta chain was detected ten times or more. This specimen comes from a study of T cells in Graves' hyperthyroidism and ophthalmopathy. V was trimmed by 5 bases and J by 6 bases, leaving 17 bases between them. The CDR3 has 14 amino acids. CDR1 is SGHRS and CDR2 is YFSETQ in the germline V gene. TCR beta CDR3 sequences were amplified from RNA transcripts. With the HTBI primer set, the TCR CDR3 went through a first round of RT-PCR. TCRdb reprocessed the multiplex PCR reads with MiXCR, giving one entry per CDR3 protein. The data hold about 770,000 distinct CDR3 sequences, with approximately 19% observed a single time.

The TCR comes from a woman between 45 and 60 years old with Graves' hyperthyroidism that later progressed to Graves' ophthalmopathy. The sample was blood. This sequence joins TRBV5-1 and TRBJ1-1; D is uncertain. The CDR3 nucleotides read TGCGCCAGCAGGGATATCAGCGGGATGGCTGAAGCTTTCTTT. As protein: CASRDISGMAEAFF. The full variable domain, in which reference TRBV5-1 and TRBJ1-1 provide the parts outside the CDR3, is KAGVTQTPRYLIKTRGQQVTLSCSPISGHRSVSWYQQTPGQGLQFLFEYFSETQRNKGNFPGRFSGRQFSNSRSEMNVSTLELGDSALYLCASRDISGMAEAFFGQGTRLTVV.